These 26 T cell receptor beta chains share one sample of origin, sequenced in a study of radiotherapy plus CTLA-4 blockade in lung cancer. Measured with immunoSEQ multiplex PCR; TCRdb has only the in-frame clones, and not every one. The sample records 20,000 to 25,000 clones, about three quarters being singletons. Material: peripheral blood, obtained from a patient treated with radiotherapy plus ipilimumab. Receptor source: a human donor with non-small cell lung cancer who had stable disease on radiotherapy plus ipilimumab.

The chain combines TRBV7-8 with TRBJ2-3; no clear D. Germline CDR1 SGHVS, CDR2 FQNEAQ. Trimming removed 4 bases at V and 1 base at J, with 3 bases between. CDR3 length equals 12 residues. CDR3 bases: TGTGCCAGCAGCTCGGGCACAGATACGCAGTATTTT. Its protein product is CASSSGTDTQYF.

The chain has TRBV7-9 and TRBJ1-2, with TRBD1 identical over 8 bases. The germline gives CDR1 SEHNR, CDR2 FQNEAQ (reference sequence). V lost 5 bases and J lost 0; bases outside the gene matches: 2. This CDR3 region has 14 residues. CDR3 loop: CASSPGQANYGYTF. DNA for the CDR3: TGTGCCAGCAGCCCGGGACAGGCTAACTATGGCTACACCTTC.

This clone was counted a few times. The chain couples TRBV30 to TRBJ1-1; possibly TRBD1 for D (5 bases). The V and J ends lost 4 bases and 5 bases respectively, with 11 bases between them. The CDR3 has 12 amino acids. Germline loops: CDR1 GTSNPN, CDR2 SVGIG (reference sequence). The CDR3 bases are TGTGCCTGGAAGCGGGGGGGGACTGAAGCTTTCTTT. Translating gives CAWKRGGTEAFF.

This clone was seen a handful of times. The CDR3 nucleotides are TGCAGCGTTGTAAGGGACAGTGAGCGATCTGATACGCAGTATTTT. Its protein product is CSVVRDSERSDTQYF. The chain recombines TRBV29-1 with TRBJ2-3; TRBD1 matches at 7 bases. The germline V gene encodes CDR1 SQVTM and CDR2 ANQGSEA. This CDR3 is 15 amino acids long. Trimming at V came to 4 bases and at J to 6 bases, leaving 13 bases not matched to a gene.

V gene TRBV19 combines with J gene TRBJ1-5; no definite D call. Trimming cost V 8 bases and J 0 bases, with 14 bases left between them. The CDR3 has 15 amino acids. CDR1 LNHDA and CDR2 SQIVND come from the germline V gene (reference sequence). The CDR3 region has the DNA TGTGCCAGTGTCCGTGGGATCTATAGCAATCAGCCCCAGCATTTT. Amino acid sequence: CASVRGIYSNQPQHF. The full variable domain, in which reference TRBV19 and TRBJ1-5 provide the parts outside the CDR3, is DGGITQSPKYLFRKEGQNVTLSCEQNLNHDAMYWYRQDPGQGLRLIYYSQIVNDFQKGDIAEGYSVSREKKESFPLTVTSAQKNPTAFYLCASVRGIYSNQPQHFGDGTRLSIL.

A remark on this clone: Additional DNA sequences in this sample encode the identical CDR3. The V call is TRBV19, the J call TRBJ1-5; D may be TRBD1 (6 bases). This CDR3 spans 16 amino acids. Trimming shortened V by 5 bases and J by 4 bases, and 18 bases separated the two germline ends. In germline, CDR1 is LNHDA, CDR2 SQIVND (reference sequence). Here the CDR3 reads CASSPGQPGSNQPQHF. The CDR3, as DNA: TGTGCCAGTAGTCCTGGACAGCCTGGTAGTAATCAGCCCCAGCATTTT.

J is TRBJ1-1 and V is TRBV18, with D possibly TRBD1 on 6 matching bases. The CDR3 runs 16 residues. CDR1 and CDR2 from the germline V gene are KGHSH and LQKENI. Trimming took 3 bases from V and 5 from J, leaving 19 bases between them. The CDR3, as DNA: TGTGCCAGCTCACCGCCCGGGGGGGGCTTTAGGACTGAAGCTTTCTTT. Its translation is CASSPPGGGFRTEAFF.

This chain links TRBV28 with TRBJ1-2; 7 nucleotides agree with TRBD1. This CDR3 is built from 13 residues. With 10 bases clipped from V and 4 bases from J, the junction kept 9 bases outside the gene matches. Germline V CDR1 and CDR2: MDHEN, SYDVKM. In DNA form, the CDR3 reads TGTGCCAACCGGGCAGGGGGTGGCTATGGCTACACCTTC. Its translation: CANRAGGGYGYTF.

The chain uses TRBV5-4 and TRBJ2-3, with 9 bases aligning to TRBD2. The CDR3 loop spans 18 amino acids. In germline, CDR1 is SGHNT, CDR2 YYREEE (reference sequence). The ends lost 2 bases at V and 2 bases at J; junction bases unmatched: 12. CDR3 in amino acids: CASSFLGAGGSSTDTQYF. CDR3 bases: TGTGCCAGCAGCTTTCTCGGAGCGGGAGGTTCCTCCACAGATACGCAGTATTTT.

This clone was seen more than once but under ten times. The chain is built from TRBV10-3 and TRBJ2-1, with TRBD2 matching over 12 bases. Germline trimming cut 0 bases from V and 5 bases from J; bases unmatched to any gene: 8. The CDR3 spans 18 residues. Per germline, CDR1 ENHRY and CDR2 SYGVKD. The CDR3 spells CAISESGRASGRDNEQFF. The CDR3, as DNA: TGTGCCATCAGTGAGTCGGGGAGAGCTAGCGGGAGGGACAATGAGCAGTTCTTC.

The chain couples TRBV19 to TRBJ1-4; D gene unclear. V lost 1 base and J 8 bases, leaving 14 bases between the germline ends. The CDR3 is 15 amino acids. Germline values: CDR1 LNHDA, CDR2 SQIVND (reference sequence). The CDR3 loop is CASSIAAAGGEKLFF. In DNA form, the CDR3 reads TGTGCCAGTAGTATAGCGGCGGCAGGAGGAGAAAAACTGTTTTTT.

The CDR3 DNA is TGTGCCAGCAGTTTAAGGACAGGGGCGAGAGCTTTCTTT. Its protein is CASSLRTGARAFF. This chain connects TRBV28 to TRBJ1-1, with 9 bases matching TRBD1. The V and J ends lost 2 bases and 10 bases, in that order; junction bases with no gene match: 5. The CDR3 consists of 13 residues. Germline CDR1 and CDR2: MDHEN and SYDVKM.

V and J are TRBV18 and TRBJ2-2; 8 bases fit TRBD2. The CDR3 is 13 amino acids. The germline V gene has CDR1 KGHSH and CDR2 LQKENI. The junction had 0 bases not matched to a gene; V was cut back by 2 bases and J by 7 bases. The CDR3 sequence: CASSPAGGGELFF. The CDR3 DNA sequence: TGTGCCAGCTCACCAGCGGGAGGCGGGGAGCTGTTTTTT.

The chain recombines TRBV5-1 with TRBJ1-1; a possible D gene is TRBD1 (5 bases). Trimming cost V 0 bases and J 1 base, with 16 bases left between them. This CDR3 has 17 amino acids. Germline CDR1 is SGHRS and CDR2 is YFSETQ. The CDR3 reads CASSLEPRATRNTEAFF. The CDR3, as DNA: TGCGCCAGCAGCTTGGAGCCCAGGGCAACCAGGAACACTGAAGCTTTCTTT.

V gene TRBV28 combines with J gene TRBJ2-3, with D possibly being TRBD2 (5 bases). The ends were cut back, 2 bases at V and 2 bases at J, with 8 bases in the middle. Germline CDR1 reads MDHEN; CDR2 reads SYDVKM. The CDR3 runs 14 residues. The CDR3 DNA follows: TGTGCCAGCAGTTTAGCCGACTACACAGATACGCAGTATTTT. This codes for CASSLADYTDTQYF. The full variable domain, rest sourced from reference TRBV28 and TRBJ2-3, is DVKVTQSSRYLVKRTGEKVFLECVQDMDHENMFWYRQDPGLGLRLIYFSYDVKMKEKGDIPEGYSVSREKKERFSLILESASTNQTSMYLCASSLADYTDTQYFGPGTRLTVL.

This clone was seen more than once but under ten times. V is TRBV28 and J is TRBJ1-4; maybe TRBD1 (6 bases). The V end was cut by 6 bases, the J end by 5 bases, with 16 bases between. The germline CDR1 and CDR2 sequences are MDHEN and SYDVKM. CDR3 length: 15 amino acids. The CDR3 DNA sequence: TGTGCCAGCAGAGAGGGGGGCCCGTCGAATGAAAAACTGTTTTTT. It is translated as CASREGGPSNEKLFF.

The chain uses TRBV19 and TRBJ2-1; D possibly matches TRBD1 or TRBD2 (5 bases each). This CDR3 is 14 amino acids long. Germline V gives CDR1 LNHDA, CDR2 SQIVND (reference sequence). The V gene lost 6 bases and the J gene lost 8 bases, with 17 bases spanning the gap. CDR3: CASSLGVGGDEQFF. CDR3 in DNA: TGTGCCAGTAGCCTGGGGGTGGGCGGCGATGAGCAGTTCTTC.

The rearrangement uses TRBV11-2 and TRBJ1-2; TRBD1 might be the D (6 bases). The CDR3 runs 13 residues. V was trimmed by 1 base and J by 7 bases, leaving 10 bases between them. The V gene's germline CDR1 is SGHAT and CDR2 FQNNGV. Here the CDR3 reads CASSLGQGSGYTF. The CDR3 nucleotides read TGTGCCAGCAGCTTAGGGCAGGGGAGTGGCTACACCTTC.

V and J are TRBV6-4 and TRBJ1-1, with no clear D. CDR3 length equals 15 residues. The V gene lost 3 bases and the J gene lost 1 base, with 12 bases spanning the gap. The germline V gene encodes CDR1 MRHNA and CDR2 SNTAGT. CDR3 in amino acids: CASSEVAGKNTEAFF. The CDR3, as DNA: TGTGCCAGCAGTGAGGTCGCAGGCAAGAACACTGAAGCTTTCTTT.

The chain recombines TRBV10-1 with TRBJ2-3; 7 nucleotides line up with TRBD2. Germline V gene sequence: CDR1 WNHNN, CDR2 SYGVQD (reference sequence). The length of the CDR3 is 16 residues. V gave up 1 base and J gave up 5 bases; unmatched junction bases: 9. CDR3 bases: TGCGCCAGCAGTGAGTTAGTGGCGGGAGCTGTAGATACGCAGTATTTT. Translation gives CASSELVAGAVDTQYF.

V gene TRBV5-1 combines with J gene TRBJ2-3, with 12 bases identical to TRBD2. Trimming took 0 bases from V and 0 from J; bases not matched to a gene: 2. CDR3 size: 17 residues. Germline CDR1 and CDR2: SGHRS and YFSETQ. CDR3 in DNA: TGCGCCAGCAGCTTGGGACTAGCGGGAGACAGCACAGATACGCAGTATTTT. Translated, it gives CASSLGLAGDSTDTQYF.

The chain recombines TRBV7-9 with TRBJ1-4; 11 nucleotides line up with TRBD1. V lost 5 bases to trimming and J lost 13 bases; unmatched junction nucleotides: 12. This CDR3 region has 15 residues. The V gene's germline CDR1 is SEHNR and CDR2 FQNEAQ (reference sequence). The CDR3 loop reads CASSHRDRGEGRLFF. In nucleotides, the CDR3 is TGTGCCAGCAGCCACCGGGACAGGGGGGAGGGAAGACTGTTTTTT.

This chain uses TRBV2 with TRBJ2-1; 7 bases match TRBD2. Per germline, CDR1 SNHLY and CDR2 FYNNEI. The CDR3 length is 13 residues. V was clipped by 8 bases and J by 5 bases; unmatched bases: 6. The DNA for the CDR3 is TGTGCCAGCGGGCGGGAGAGAAACAATGAGCAGTTCTTC. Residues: CASGRERNNEQFF.

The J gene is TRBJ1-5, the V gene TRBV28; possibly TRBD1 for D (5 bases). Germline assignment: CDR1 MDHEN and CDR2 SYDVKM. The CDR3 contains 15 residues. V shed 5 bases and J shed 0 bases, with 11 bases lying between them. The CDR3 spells CASSMGRISNQPQHF. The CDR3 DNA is TGTGCCAGCAGTATGGGGCGGATTAGCAATCAGCCCCAGCATTTT. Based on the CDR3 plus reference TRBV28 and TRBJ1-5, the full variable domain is DVKVTQSSRYLVKRTGEKVFLECVQDMDHENMFWYRQDPGLGLRLIYFSYDVKMKEKGDIPEGYSVSREKKERFSLILESASTNQTSMYLCASSMGRISNQPQHFGDGTRLSIL.

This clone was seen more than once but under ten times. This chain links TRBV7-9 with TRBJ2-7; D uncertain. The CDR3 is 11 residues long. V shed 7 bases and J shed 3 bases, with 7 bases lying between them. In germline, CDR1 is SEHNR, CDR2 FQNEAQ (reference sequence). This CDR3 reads CASTRGYEQYF. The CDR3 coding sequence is TGTGCCAGCACCCGCGGCTACGAGCAGTACTTC.

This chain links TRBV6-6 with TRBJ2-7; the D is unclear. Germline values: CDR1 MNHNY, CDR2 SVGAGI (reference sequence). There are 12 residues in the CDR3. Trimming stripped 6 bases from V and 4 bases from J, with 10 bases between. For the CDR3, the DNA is TGTGCCAGCAGCCCCCGCGGATACGAGCAGTACTTC. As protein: CASSPRGYEQYF.